This entry lists 3 T cell receptor beta chains sequenced from one sample in a study of regulatory and conventional T cells in RAG deficiency. TCRdb keeps only in-frame clones here, not all; method: immunoSEQ multiplex PCR. Of about 50,000 clones listed, just under 90% were seen once; the top ten hold 0.51%. The sorted conventional CD4+ T cells were CD25-low and CD127-high, with genomic DNA sequenced. These data were also reused for a study on regulatory T cells. As that study records: Primers: 52 TRBV forward and 13 TRBJ reverse.

Material: CD4+ effector T cells sorted from blood. Receptor source: a human donor in good health.

V is TRBV14 and J is TRBJ1-4; D is perhaps TRBD1 (5 bases). From germline, CDR1 is SGHDN and CDR2 FVKESK. Trimming removed 2 bases at V and 7 bases at J, with 14 bases between. The CDR3 runs 15 residues. In DNA form, the CDR3 reads TGTGCCAGCAGCCAACGCAGGGAAGAGAGTGAAAAACTGTTTTTT. It yields the protein CASSQRREESEKLFF.

The V and J genes are TRBV7-8 and TRBJ2-1; 7 positions match TRBD1. The J segment lost 6 bases and the V segment lost 5 bases, leaving 10 bases of the junction unmatched. Germline V gene sequence: CDR1 SGHVS, CDR2 FQNEAQ. The CDR3 totals 15 residues. The chain's CDR3 is CASSDDRVWGNEQFF. CDR3 DNA sequence: TGTGCCAGCAGCGACGACAGGGTTTGGGGCAATGAGCAGTTCTTC.

This chain links TRBV28 with TRBJ1-2; perhaps TRBD1 as D (6 bases). In germline, CDR1 is MDHEN, CDR2 SYDVKM. Trimming took off 4 bases at V and 2 bases at J, with 17 bases between the two ends. There are 16 residues in the CDR3. CDR3 sequence (DNA): TGTGCCAGCAGTTACACCTTGGGGGCCGGGAACTATGGCTACACCTTC. This encodes CASSYTLGAGNYGYTF.